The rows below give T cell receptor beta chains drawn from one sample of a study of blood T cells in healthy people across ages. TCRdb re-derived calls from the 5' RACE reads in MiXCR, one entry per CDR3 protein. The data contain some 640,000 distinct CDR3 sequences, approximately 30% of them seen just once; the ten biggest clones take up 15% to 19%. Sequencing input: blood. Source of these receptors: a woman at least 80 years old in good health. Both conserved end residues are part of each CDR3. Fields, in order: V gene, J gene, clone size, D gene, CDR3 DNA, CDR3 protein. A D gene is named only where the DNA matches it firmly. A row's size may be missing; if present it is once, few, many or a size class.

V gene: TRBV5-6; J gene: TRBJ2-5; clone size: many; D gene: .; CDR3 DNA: TGTGCCAGCAGTTTAGGGGTGGGACCTACCCAAGAGACCCAGTACTTC; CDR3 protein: CASSLGVGPTQETQYF
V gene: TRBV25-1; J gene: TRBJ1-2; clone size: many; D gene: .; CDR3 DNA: TGTGCCAGCAGATCCCTATCCCCAGATTATGGCTACACCTTC; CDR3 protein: CASRSLSPDYGYTF
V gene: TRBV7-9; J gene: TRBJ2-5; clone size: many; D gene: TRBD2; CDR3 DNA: TGTGCCAGCAGCTCCACCGGACTAGCGGGGGGCCGAGGAGAGACCCAGTACTTC; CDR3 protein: CASSSTGLAGGRGETQYF
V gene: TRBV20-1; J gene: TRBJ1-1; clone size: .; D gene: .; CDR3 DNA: TGCAGTGCTAGAGACTACTCTCCGGGACCTATGAACACTGAAGCTTTCTTT; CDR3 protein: CSARDYSPGPMNTEAFF
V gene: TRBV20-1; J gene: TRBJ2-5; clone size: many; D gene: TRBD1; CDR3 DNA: TGCAGTGCTAGGCCCGGGACAGCTCAAGAGACCCAGTACTTC; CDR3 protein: CSARPGTAQETQYF
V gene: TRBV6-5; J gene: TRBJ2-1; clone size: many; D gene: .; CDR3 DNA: TGTGCCAGCAGACAGCTGGTATACAATGAGCAGTTCTTC; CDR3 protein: CASRQLVYNEQFF
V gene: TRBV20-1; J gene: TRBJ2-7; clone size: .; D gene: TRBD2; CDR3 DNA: TGCAGTGCTAGTATGGCGGGAGGTCTACCCTACGAGCAGTACTTC; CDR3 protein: CSASMAGGLPYEQYF
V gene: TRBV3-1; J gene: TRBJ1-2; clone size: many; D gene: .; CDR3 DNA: TGTGCCAGCAGCCAGGGCAGGGGTGACTATGGCTACACCTTC; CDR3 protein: CASSQGRGDYGYTF
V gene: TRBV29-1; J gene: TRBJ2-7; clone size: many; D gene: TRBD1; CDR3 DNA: TGCAGCGTTGGGGCAGGGGGTTACGAGCAGTACTTC; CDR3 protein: CSVGAGGYEQYF
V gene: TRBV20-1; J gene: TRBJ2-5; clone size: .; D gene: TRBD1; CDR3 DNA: TGCAGTGCTTATGACAGGGTCCACCAAGAGACCCAGTACTTC; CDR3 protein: CSAYDRVHQETQYF
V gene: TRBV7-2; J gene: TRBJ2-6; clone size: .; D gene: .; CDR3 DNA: TGTGCCAGCAGCAGGGGGTCCTCTGGGGCCAACGTCCTGACTTTC; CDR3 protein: CASSRGSSGANVLTF
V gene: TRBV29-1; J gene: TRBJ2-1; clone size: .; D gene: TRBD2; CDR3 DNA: TGCAGCGTTGCCGGGAGGGGTAATGAGCAGTTCTTC; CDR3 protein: CSVAGRGNEQFF
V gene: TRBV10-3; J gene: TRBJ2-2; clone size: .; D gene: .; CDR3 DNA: TGTGCCATCAGTGATTCTGCCGGGCCGTACACCGGGGAGCTGTTTTTT; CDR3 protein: CAISDSAGPYTGELFF
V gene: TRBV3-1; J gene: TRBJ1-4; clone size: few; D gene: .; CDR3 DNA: TGTGCCAGCAGCCAAAACGGTAATGAAAAACTGTTTTTT; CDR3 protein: CASSQNGNEKLFF
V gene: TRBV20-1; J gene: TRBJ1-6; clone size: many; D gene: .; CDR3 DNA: TGCAGTGCCGGGGGGCAGGGCGGCTCACCCCTCCACTTT; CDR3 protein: CSAGGQGGSPLHF